The 23 T cell receptor beta chains in this list originate from one sample, sequenced in a study of blood T cell repertoires in COVID-19. The method was immunoSEQ multiplex PCR; TCRdb's version includes in-frame clones alone and lacks a portion of them. The sample has some 260,000 clones; nearly 90% are singletons. Sequenced input: peripheral blood. These receptors were obtained from a man between 18 and 35 years old with active or convalescent COVID-19.

This rearrangement joins TRBV7-6 to TRBJ2-1; TRBD1 might be the D (6 bases). CDR3 size: 11 residues. Trimming stripped 8 bases from V and 8 bases from J, with 10 bases between. CDR1 is SGHVS, CDR2 FNYEAQ, per germline. The chain's CDR3 is CASEGGHEQFF. CDR3 coding DNA: TGTGCCAGCGAAGGGGGACATGAGCAGTTCTTC.

V gene TRBV11-2 combines with J gene TRBJ2-5; 9 bases are shared with TRBD2. Germline assignment: CDR1 SGHAT and CDR2 FQNNGV. V was clipped by 0 bases and J by 5 bases; unmatched bases: 4. The CDR3 length is 15 residues. This CDR3 is CASSLDGTSLETQYF. The CDR3 DNA sequence: TGTGCCAGCAGCTTAGACGGGACTAGCCTCGAGACCCAGTACTTC.

This rearrangement joins TRBV25-1 to TRBJ2-7, with D possibly TRBD2 on 5 matching bases. Germline CDR1 MGHDK, CDR2 SYGVNS. Trimming removed 0 bases at V and 13 bases at J, with 13 bases between. The CDR3 is made up of 12 amino acids. The CDR3 loop is CASSEYRETLYF. The CDR3 DNA reads TGTGCCAGCAGTGAATATAGGGAGACCCTTTACTTC.

The chain uses TRBV7-9 and TRBJ1-3; D is ambiguous. The CDR3 extends over 14 amino acids. With 3 bases removed from V and 2 bases from J, the gap between germline ends came to 8 bases. The germline V gene encodes CDR1 SEHNR and CDR2 FQNEAQ (reference sequence). Written as DNA, the CDR3 is TGTGCCAGCAGCTTTCGCCGGGCTGGAAACACCATATATTTT. It is translated as CASSFRRAGNTIYF. The full variable domain, rest sourced from reference TRBV7-9 and TRBJ1-3, is DTGVSQNPRHKITKRGQNVTFRCDPISEHNRLYWYRQTLGQGPEFLTYFQNEAQLEKSRLLSDRFSAERPKGSFSTLEIQRTEQGDSAMYLCASSFRRAGNTIYFGEGSWLTVV.

The genes are TRBV27 and TRBJ2-7; 8 nucleotides agree with TRBD1. The CDR3 is 16 residues long. CDR1 is MNHEY, CDR2 SMNVEV, per germline (reference sequence). The V and J ends lost 5 bases and 6 bases, in that order; junction bases with no gene match: 15. DNA for the CDR3: TGTGCCAGCAGTAAACAACAGGGGGAAATTTTTCGCGAGCAGTACTTC. Translating gives CASSKQQGEIFREQYF.

This clone appeared a single time. The chain carries TRBV27 and TRBJ2-1; TRBD2 matches 11 bases. V shed 1 base, J shed 8 bases, and the junction held 4 bases outside the gene matches. CDR1 and CDR2 from the germline V gene are MNHEY and SMNVEV (reference sequence). The CDR3 is 15 residues long. Here the CDR3 reads CASSLFLAGGHEQFF. Written as DNA, the CDR3 is TGTGCCAGCAGTTTATTCCTAGCGGGAGGCCATGAGCAGTTCTTC.

The chain has TRBV18 and TRBJ2-1; D perhaps matches TRBD2 (6 bases). Germline CDR1 KGHSH, CDR2 LQKENI. V was trimmed by 4 bases and J by 2 bases, leaving 12 bases between them. The CDR3 totals 15 residues. CDR3 nucleotides: TGTGCCAGCTCACTCCCCGGGAGTCCCTACAATGAGCAGTTCTTC. Its translation: CASSLPGSPYNEQFF.

The CDR3 loop reads CASSFGTGYGYTF. CDR3 DNA sequence: TGTGCCAGCAGTTTCGGGACAGGGTATGGCTACACCTTC. V usage is TRBV6-5 and J usage is TRBJ1-2; 9 bases align to TRBD1. V shed 4 bases and J 5 bases; nucleotides not matched to a gene: 2. The CDR3 runs to 13 residues. CDR1 is MNHEY and CDR2 is SVGAGI in the germline V gene.

This clone has a single count. For the CDR3, the DNA is TGTGCCACCAGCAGAGCTACGTCCTTGGGCGACACCATATATTTT. As protein: CATSRATSLGDTIYF. This chain connects TRBV15 to TRBJ1-3; D gene unclear. CDR3 length: 15 amino acids. In germline, CDR1 is LNHNV, CDR2 YYDKDF (reference sequence). V gave up 1 base and J gave up 8 bases, with 15 bases separating them.

The chain employs TRBV7-9 and TRBJ2-7; tentative D call: TRBD2 (6 bases). Germline CDR1 and CDR2: SEHNR and FQNEAQ (reference sequence). CDR3 length: 14 residues. V was pared by 5 bases and J by 1 base, with 12 bases between. CDR3 loop: CASSIGGVSYEQYF. The CDR3 DNA sequence: TGTGCCAGCAGCATTGGAGGGGTATCCTACGAGCAGTACTTC.

This clone was seen just once. This chain links TRBV20-1 with TRBJ2-3; 9 bases agree with TRBD2. J was trimmed by 0 bases and V by 3 bases; bases with no gene match: 4. Germline values: CDR1 DFQATT, CDR2 SNEGSKA (reference sequence). This CDR3 is built from 15 residues. CDR3 DNA: TGCAGTGCTAGTTTCCTAGCGGGGAGCACAGATACGCAGTATTTT. Translating it yields CSASFLAGSTDTQYF.

The V gene is TRBV19, the J gene TRBJ1-4; D gene ambiguous. Germline V gives CDR1 LNHDA, CDR2 SQIVND (reference sequence). The CDR3 spans 18 residues. V lost 2 bases, J lost 2 bases, and 18 bases lay in between. The CDR3 protein is CASSIKRVTVTTNEKLFF. The CDR3 DNA is TGTGCCAGTAGTATAAAAAGAGTAACAGTGACGACTAATGAAAAACTGTTTTTT.

The V gene is TRBV29-1, the J gene TRBJ1-2; D call uncertain. CDR1 and CDR2 (germline): SQVTM, ANQGSEA. The CDR3 runs to 12 residues. The V gene lost 7 bases and the J gene lost 4 bases, with 13 bases spanning the gap. The CDR3 loop reads CSAATSSYGYTF. CDR3 nucleotides: TGCAGCGCGGCGACTTCTAGCTATGGCTACACCTTC.

This chain uses TRBV6-5 with TRBJ1-2; the match to TRBD1 covers 7 bases. This CDR3 has 14 residues. Trimming cost V 2 bases and J 4 bases; bases outside gene matches: 4. Per germline, CDR1 MNHEY and CDR2 SVGAGI. The CDR3 is CASSYGQDFYGYTF. As DNA, the CDR3 is TGTGCCAGCAGTTACGGACAGGACTTCTATGGCTACACCTTC.

The CDR3 DNA follows: TGTGCCATTACAGGGGCACCCGACAATGAGCAGTTCTTC. Translated, it gives CAITGAPDNEQFF. The rearrangement uses TRBV10-3 and TRBJ2-1, with 7 bases lining up with TRBD1. V gave up 9 bases and J gave up 5 bases; unmatched junction bases: 7. The germline V gene has CDR1 ENHRY and CDR2 SYGVKD. The CDR3 length is 13 residues.

The genes are TRBV7-6 and TRBJ2-2, with 8 bases lining up with TRBD1. Germline V gives CDR1 SGHVS, CDR2 FNYEAQ. V was clipped by 5 bases and J by 0 bases; unmatched bases: 5. CDR3 length: 16 residues. DNA of the CDR3: TGTGCCAGCAGCCCCTCGGACAGGGCGAACACCGGGGAGCTGTTTTTT. It yields the protein CASSPSDRANTGELFF.

The V and J genes are TRBV19 and TRBJ1-2, with a possible D match to TRBD1 (5 bases). CDR1 is LNHDA, CDR2 SQIVND, per germline (reference sequence). CDR3 length equals 20 residues. The V end lost 2 bases, the J end lost 0 bases, and 25 bases lay between the germline ends. CDR3 residues: CASSILGVGPGGHANYGYTF. Here the CDR3 DNA reads TGTGCCAGTAGTATATTAGGAGTCGGTCCCGGTGGACACGCTAACTATGGCTACACCTTC.

The chain uses TRBV24-1 and TRBJ2-1, with D perhaps TRBD1 (5 bases). The CDR3 length is 12 residues. Germline loops: CDR1 KGHDR, CDR2 SFDVKD. Trimming pared 4 bases from V and 10 bases from J, leaving 10 bases between. As DNA, the CDR3 is TGTGCCACCAGTGACCCATCAGGGGAGCAGTTCTTC. Its translation: CATSDPSGEQFF.

V gene TRBV6-1 combines with J gene TRBJ2-3; D is unresolved. V gave up 3 bases and J gave up 0 bases, with 7 bases separating them. The CDR3 contains 14 residues. In germline, CDR1 is MNHNS, CDR2 SASEGT. DNA for the CDR3: TGTGCCAGCAGTGAGGCGGTTAGCACAGATACGCAGTATTTT. It translates to CASSEAVSTDTQYF.

CDR3 coding DNA: TGTGCAAGTCGCTTCGACCCGGGACTCCCAAAGGTTGGAGGAGAGACCCAGTACTTC. It encodes CASRFDPGLPKVGGETQYF. V usage is TRBV12-2 and J usage is TRBJ2-5; TRBD2 is the table's D call, not checked against the DNA. TRBV12-2 is noted as a pseudogene. The CDR3 is 19 residues long.

This chain joins TRBV19 and TRBJ1-1, with TRBD1 as a possible D gene (6 bases). This CDR3 has 13 residues. Trimming took 9 bases from V and 2 from J, leaving 13 bases between them. Per germline, CDR1 LNHDA and CDR2 SQIVND (reference sequence). In nucleotides, the CDR3 is TGTGCCAGCCACCGGACAGCTAACACTGAAGCTTTCTTT. Translation: CASHRTANTEAFF.

The J gene is TRBJ1-1, the V gene TRBV18; 8 nucleotides agree with TRBD1. V trimming: 7 bases; J trimming: 4 bases; junction bases outside the gene matches: 8. CDR1 is KGHSH and CDR2 is LQKENI in the germline V gene. The CDR3 contains 14 residues. CDR3 sequence: CASYPGQGATEAFF. As DNA, the CDR3 is TGTGCCAGCTACCCAGGGCAGGGGGCCACTGAAGCTTTCTTT. The full variable domain, rest sourced from reference TRBV18 and TRBJ1-1, is NAGVMQNPRHLVRRRGQEARLRCSPMKGHSHVYWYRQLPEEGLKFMVYLQKENIIDESGMPKERFSAEFPKEGPSILRIQQVVRGDSAAYFCASYPGQGATEAFFGQGTRLTVV.

The chain uses TRBV20-1 and TRBJ2-3; D perhaps matches TRBD1 (6 bases). In germline, CDR1 is DFQATT, CDR2 SNEGSKA (reference sequence). The CDR3 is 18 amino acids. V shed 3 bases and J shed 0 bases, with 22 bases lying between them. CDR3 in DNA: TGCAGTGCTAGTTCCCCTTTATCTCAGACAGGTAGCACAGATACGCAGTATTTT. It translates to CSASSPLSQTGSTDTQYF.